This passage covers 13 T cell receptor beta chains from one sample sequenced in a study of patients and donors after allogeneic stem cell transplantation. TCRdb used MiXCR to reprocess the RT-PCR reads, holding one entry per CDR3 protein. The repertoire consists of approximately 160,000 distinct CDR3 sequences, with about 29% occurring once and the leading ten covering roughly 3%. The sample comprised blood, either unsorted or a sorted T cell fraction (not recorded which). Receptors originate from a human donor who was either an allogeneic HSCT recipient or a stem cell or donor lymphocyte infusion donor (not recorded which). It is not recorded whose cells these are; they may come from a transplant donor.

This clonotype was seen a few times. V usage is TRBV7-2 and J usage is TRBJ1-5, with D unclear. CDR3 size: 14 residues. Trimming left V 1 base short and J 9 bases short, with 13 bases between. Per the germline V gene, CDR1 is SGHTA and CDR2 is FQGNSA. In DNA form, the CDR3 reads TGTGCCAGCAGCTTAGGGGCAGGAATGGGGCCCCAGCATTTT. Its translation is CASSLGAGMGPQHF.

The rearrangement uses TRBV4-2 and TRBJ2-5, with TRBD2 matching 13 bases. V trimming: 4 bases; J trimming: 4 bases; junction bases outside the gene matches: 9. The CDR3 length is 17 residues. Germline CDR1 is LGHNA and CDR2 is YNFKEQ. CDR3 residues: CASSLLGLAGEGETQYF. The CDR3 bases are TGTGCCAGCAGCCTTCTCGGACTAGCGGGAGAGGGAGAGACCCAGTACTTC.

The count of this clonotype is one. CDR3: CSVGTGRAKNIQYF. CDR3 bases: TGCAGCGTTGGGACAGGGAGGGCCAAAAACATTCAGTACTTC. This chain joins TRBV29-1 and TRBJ2-4; 8 bases fit TRBD1. The CDR3 loop spans 14 amino acids. Per germline, CDR1 SQVTM and CDR2 ANQGSEA. J lost 1 base, V lost 4 bases, and 3 bases had no gene match.

This clonotype appeared a few times. The chain carries TRBV6-5 and TRBJ2-5; TRBD1 agrees at 11 bases. From germline, CDR1 is MNHEY and CDR2 SVGAGI. This CDR3 spans 15 amino acids. Losses at the gene ends were 4 bases for V and 4 bases for J; bases not matched to a gene: 5. The CDR3 nucleotides read TGTGCCAGCAGTTGGGGACAGGGGGAATTAGAGACCCAGTACTTC. Protein product: CASSWGQGELETQYF.

The chain uses TRBV25-1 and TRBJ2-5; perhaps TRBD2 as D (6 bases). This CDR3 is built from 14 residues. Germline CDR1 and CDR2: MGHDK and SYGVNS. Trimming removed 1 base from V and 8 bases from J, with 14 bases in between. CDR3 residues: CASSEWGGAATQYF. For the CDR3, the DNA is TGTGCCAGCAGTGAATGGGGAGGCGCTGCAACCCAGTACTTC. The whole variable domain, filled in from reference TRBV25-1 and TRBJ2-5, reads EADIYQTPRYLVIGTGKKITLECSQTMGHDKMYWYQQDPGMELHLIHYSYGVNSTEKGDLSSESTVSRIRTEHFPLTLESARPSHTSQYLCASSEWGGAATQYFGPGTRLLVL.

This clonotype was detected ten times or more. The V and J genes are TRBV5-1 and TRBJ1-5; D uncertain. CDR1 is SGHRS, CDR2 YFSETQ, per germline. The CDR3 has 13 residues. With 4 bases removed from V and 5 bases from J, the gap between germline ends came to 10 bases. The CDR3 region has the DNA TGCGCCAGCAGCCGGGGTTGGGATCAGCCCCAGCATTTT. Protein sequence: CASSRGWDQPQHF.

A few counts support this clonotype. The CDR3 loop is CATSRVALETQYF. CDR3 in DNA: TGTGCCACCAGCAGAGTTGCGCTGGAGACCCAGTACTTC. The chain recombines TRBV15 with TRBJ2-5; the D is unclear. The CDR3 runs 13 residues. Per germline, CDR1 LNHNV and CDR2 YYDKDF (reference sequence). V shed 1 base and J shed 5 bases, with 8 bases lying between them. Looking up the rest from reference TRBV15 and TRBJ2-5 gives the full variable domain: DAMVIQNPRYQVTQFGKPVTLSCSQTLNHNVMYWYQQKSSQAPKLLFHYYDKDFNNEADTPDNFQSRRPNTSFCFLDIRSPGLGDTAMYLCATSRVALETQYFGPGTRLLVL.

The chain joins TRBV6-5 to TRBJ2-3; 8 bases fit TRBD1. Per germline, CDR1 MNHEY and CDR2 SVGAGI. The junction had 6 bases not matched to a gene; V was cut back by 0 bases and J by 4 bases. The CDR3 has 16 amino acids. The CDR3 sequence is CASSYSSGRGPDTQYF. CDR3 nucleotide sequence: TGTGCCAGCAGTTACTCGTCCGGCAGGGGGCCAGATACGCAGTATTTT.

This clonotype has only a few counts. This sequence joins TRBV7-9 and TRBJ1-1; weak D call: TRBD1 (6 bases). The CDR3 length is 15 residues. Germline CDR1 is SEHNR and CDR2 is FQNEAQ (reference sequence). The V and J ends lost 5 bases and 6 bases respectively, with 19 bases between them. CDR3 in DNA: TGTGCCAGCAGCCGAACTGCAGGGGTGAGGGCTGAAGCTTTCTTT. It specifies CASSRTAGVRAEAFF.

The chain carries TRBV27 and TRBJ2-1, with 11 bases identical to TRBD1. V shed 7 bases and J 4 bases; nucleotides not matched to a gene: 6. Germline CDR1 is MNHEY and CDR2 is SMNVEV (reference sequence). The CDR3 is 15 residues long. CDR3 region: CASKEGTGGYNEQFF. Written as DNA, the CDR3 is TGTGCCAGCAAGGAGGGGACAGGGGGATACAATGAGCAGTTCTTC.

This clonotype was seen a few times. The rearrangement joins TRBV4-2 to TRBJ2-3; no definite D call. The germline gives CDR1 LGHNA, CDR2 YNFKEQ. This CDR3 is 17 amino acids long. V lost 1 base, J lost 10 bases, and 24 bases lay in between. DNA of the CDR3: TGTGCCAGCAGCCAAGGAATTAACCATCGCCCCCAGTTGGCGCAGTATTTT. Amino acids: CASSQGINHRPQLAQYF.

This clonotype was recorded at least ten times. This rearrangement joins TRBV5-1 to TRBJ2-7; possibly TRBD1 for D (6 bases). Germline CDR1 is SGHRS and CDR2 is YFSETQ. The CDR3 is 16 amino acids. V lost 0 bases and J lost 2, with 15 bases in between. Written as DNA, the CDR3 is TGCGCCAGCAGCTTGGTAGGGGGTGTAGCGCCCTACGAGCAGTACTTC. Protein product: CASSLVGGVAPYEQYF. The variable domain in full, completed from reference TRBV5-1 and TRBJ2-7, reads KAGVTQTPRYLIKTRGQQVTLSCSPISGHRSVSWYQQTPGQGLQFLFEYFSETQRNKGNFPGRFSGRQFSNSRSEMNVSTLELGDSALYLCASSLVGGVAPYEQYFGPGTRLTVT.

This clonotype was counted ten times or more. Here the CDR3 reads CSASGFEGGGRTDTQYF. In DNA, the CDR3 is TGCAGTGCTAGTGGGTTCGAAGGCGGGGGACGCACAGATACGCAGTATTTT. This chain uses TRBV20-1 with TRBJ2-3; 7 bases map to TRBD2. CDR1 is DFQATT and CDR2 is SNEGSKA in the germline V gene (reference sequence). Trimming at V came to 3 bases and at J to 1 base, leaving 13 bases not matched to a gene. The CDR3 is 17 residues long.